This entry is about one T cell receptor (beta chain). Its specificity is unknown. Exposure to brentuximab vedotin varied, and each patient had relapsed following autologous stem cell transplantation. These data come from a study of PD-1 blockade in classical Hodgkin lymphoma. Study results and caveats: Similar baseline diversity was found in complete responders and newly diagnosed patients. CD4+ TCR diversity, unlike CD8+, climbed significantly by C4D1. Newly diagnosed patients had baseline TCR diversity that was reportedly lower than that of healthy donors.

The data were produced by immunoSEQ multiplex PCR, yet TCRdb's version contains in-frame clones alone and is incomplete. Of about 94,000 clones listed, approximately 92% were seen once; the top ten hold roughly 10%. V lost 4 bases and J lost 6, with 9 bases in between. CDR1 and CDR2 from the germline V gene are LNHDA and SQIVND (reference sequence). The CDR3 loop spans 13 amino acids. This receptor was obtained from a human donor with classical Hodgkin lymphoma. The chain joins TRBV19 to TRBJ1-4; D may be TRBD1 (6 bases). The material sequenced was peripheral blood mononuclear cells (PBMCs), taken before the second cycle of nivolumab. This CDR3 reads CASSRRTDEKLFF. The CDR3 region has the DNA TGTGCCAGTAGTAGGAGGACAGATGAAAAACTGTTTTTT.